This TCR beta chain was profiled in a study of blood T cell repertoires in COVID-19. Study at large: Sites across the United States, Italy and Spain contributed samples from acute and convalescent COVID-19. T cells, B-cell-depleted T cells, or PBMCs supplied cDNA or gDNA.

This clone was detected only a few times. Sequencing used immunoSEQ multiplex PCR; TCRdb keeps in-frame clones, though not all of them. This sample has 100,000 to 140,000 clones, with 60% to 85% found just once. The CDR3 length is 14 residues. V was pared by 0 bases and J by 4 bases, with 10 bases between. Germline V gene lookup returns CDR1 SGHDT and CDR2 YYEEEE. The sequenced sample was peripheral blood. The TCR was taken from a man aged 65 to 79 with acute or convalescent COVID-19. The chain combines TRBV5-6 with TRBJ2-5; D is unclear. The DNA for the CDR3 is TGTGCCAGCAGCTTGGGGCGGCCTCCAGAGACCCAGTACTTC. This codes for CASSLGRPPETQYF.